This entry lists 16 T cell receptor beta chains sequenced from one sample in a study of tumor-infiltrating lymphocytes in localized non-small cell lung cancer. Clones were sequenced by immunoSEQ multiplex PCR, and TCRdb holds only the in-frame ones, with some missing. The sample contains fewer than 8,500 clones, just under 75% of which appear only once. The sample comprised uninvolved lung tissue not adjacent to the tumor. These receptors were obtained from a human donor with non-small cell lung cancer.

The chain joins TRBV6-5 to TRBJ2-1; 13 nucleotides agree with TRBD2. CDR3 size: 15 residues. Germline CDR1 is MNHEY and CDR2 is SVGAGI. With V trimmed by 5 bases and J by 6 bases, 4 bases remained unmatched. The CDR3 DNA is TGTGCCAGCAGTAAGACTAGCGGGGGGCGCAATGAGCAGTTCTTC. This gives the protein CASSKTSGGRNEQFF.

The chain employs TRBV7-2 and TRBJ1-2; the D gene is possibly TRBD1 (6 bases). The V end was cut by 1 base, the J end by 7 bases, with 16 bases between. Germline lookup yields CDR1 SGHTA and CDR2 FQGNSA. The CDR3 consists of 15 residues. The CDR3 bases are TGTGCCAGCAGCTTAGGGTGGGGGCGCGGGGGTGGCTACACCTTC. The encoded protein is CASSLGWGRGGGYTF.

A single count supports this clone. The chain has TRBV6-4 and TRBJ1-1; no definite D call. Germline V gene data show CDR1 as MRHNA and CDR2 as SNTAGT. The CDR3 loop spans 13 amino acids. V lost 2 bases and J lost 1, with 5 bases in between. CDR3: CASSDGGNTEAFF. CDR3 in DNA: TGTGCCAGCAGTGACGGCGGGAACACTGAAGCTTTCTTT.

The rearrangement joins TRBV5-5 to TRBJ2-7; no clear D gene. Trimming shortened V by 1 base and J by 0 bases, and 8 bases separated the two germline ends. CDR3 length: 14 amino acids. Germline CDR1 is SGHKS and CDR2 is YYEKEE (reference sequence). The CDR3 loop is CASSLSGISYEQYF. As DNA, the CDR3 is TGTGCCAGCAGCTTGTCAGGAATCTCCTACGAGCAGTACTTC.

The chain combines TRBV19 with TRBJ2-3; the D gene is possibly TRBD1 (6 bases). V lost 4 bases to trimming and J lost 0 bases, with 11 bases between them. The CDR3 is 15 residues long. Germline-derived CDR1 and CDR2 are LNHDA and SQIVND (reference sequence). The CDR3 coding sequence is TGTGCCAGTAGTAGGACAGCAGTTAGCACAGATACGCAGTATTTT. Protein sequence: CASSRTAVSTDTQYF.

The chain carries TRBV6-4 and TRBJ2-2; possible D gene TRBD2, 5 bases. CDR1 and CDR2 (germline): MRHNA, SNTAGT. Trimming took off 6 bases at V and 4 bases at J, with 12 bases between the two ends. The CDR3 runs to 14 residues. CDR3 sequence reads: CASRALALTGELFF. As DNA, the CDR3 is TGTGCCAGCAGGGCCCTAGCTCTCACCGGGGAGCTGTTTTTT.

This clone appeared a few times. The V gene is TRBV30, the J gene TRBJ1-2, with TRBD1 as a possible D gene (6 bases). The V end lost 7 bases, the J end lost 1 base, and 19 bases lay between the germline ends. The CDR3 is 15 residues long. In germline, CDR1 is GTSNPN, CDR2 SVGIG (reference sequence). The CDR3 loop reads CAYPGHRLDNYGYTF. The CDR3 DNA reads TGTGCCTATCCGGGACACCGCTTGGATAACTATGGCTACACCTTC.

This chain uses TRBV19 with TRBJ1-3; D unresolved. Germline V CDR1 and CDR2: LNHDA, SQIVND (reference sequence). Deletions cut 7 bases from V and 0 bases from J, with 4 bases between. This CDR3 has 12 amino acids. The CDR3, as DNA: TGTGCCAGTAAAAGCTCTGGAAACACCATATATTTT. This translates into CASKSSGNTIYF.

This chain uses TRBV19 with TRBJ2-3, with 10 positions matching TRBD2. Germline V gene data show CDR1 as LNHDA and CDR2 as SQIVND (reference sequence). This CDR3 has 20 residues. V lost 5 bases and J lost 2; bases outside the gene matches: 19. The CDR3 spells CASSSPPGLAGAIDTDTQYF. CDR3 bases: TGTGCCAGTAGTTCACCACCGGGGCTAGCGGGGGCCATCGACACAGATACGCAGTATTTT.

Only a few counts were recorded for this clone. The genes are TRBV7-9 and TRBJ1-5, with D hard to call. The CDR3 extends over 14 amino acids. Germline CDR1 and CDR2: SEHNR and FQNEAQ (reference sequence). V dropped 1 base and J dropped 5 bases, with 9 bases sitting between them. The CDR3 DNA reads TGTGCCAGCAGCTTAGAGGACTATGATCAGCCCCAGCATTTT. Translating it yields CASSLEDYDQPQHF.

The chain couples TRBV7-8 to TRBJ2-3; 8 positions match TRBD2. In germline, CDR1 is SGHVS, CDR2 FQNEAQ. Trimming cost V 5 bases and J 3 bases; bases outside gene matches: 4. CDR3 length equals 14 residues. The DNA of the CDR3 is TGTGCCAGCAGCGCGAGCGGGGGAACAGATACGCAGTATTTT. This sequence encodes CASSASGGTDTQYF.

The chain recombines TRBV28 with TRBJ2-5; 9 nucleotides line up with TRBD1. This CDR3 region has 15 residues. Per germline, CDR1 MDHEN and CDR2 SYDVKM. With V trimmed by 5 bases and J by 2 bases, 6 bases remained unmatched. CDR3 coding DNA: TGTGCCAGCAGTCTGGGACAGGGCATACAAGAGACCCAGTACTTC. Translation gives CASSLGQGIQETQYF.

The CDR3 coding sequence is TGTGCCAGCAGTGGACTACTGCCGGGCGAGCAGTACTTC. This sequence encodes CASSGLLPGEQYF. The J gene is TRBJ2-7, the V gene TRBV6-5; weak D call: TRBD2 (6 bases). This CDR3 is built from 13 residues. Between the trimmed V and J ends, which lost 5 bases and 6 bases, there was a span of 14 bases. From germline, CDR1 is MNHEY and CDR2 SVGAGI.

This chain joins TRBV6-5 and TRBJ1-6, with TRBD1 as a possible D gene (6 bases). V was clipped by 6 bases and J by 7 bases, with 13 bases between them. The CDR3 is made up of 14 amino acids. Per germline, CDR1 MNHEY and CDR2 SVGAGI. The CDR3, as DNA: TGTGCCAGCAGGAACAGGGATCCAAATTCACCCCTCCACTTT. As protein: CASRNRDPNSPLHF.

The chain recombines TRBV19 with TRBJ1-1; D may be TRBD1 (6 bases). With 7 bases removed from V and 1 base from J, the gap between germline ends came to 13 bases. Germline CDR1 and CDR2: LNHDA and SQIVND (reference sequence). The CDR3 length is 14 residues. The CDR3 spells CASTLGGGNTEAFF. The CDR3 DNA sequence: TGTGCCAGTACCCTAGGAGGGGGGAACACTGAAGCTTTCTTT.

This clone appeared a single time. The chain carries TRBV7-2 and TRBJ2-3; D gene ambiguous. The CDR3 is 13 residues long. The V end lost 8 bases, the J end lost 0 bases, and 9 bases lay between the germline ends. Germline CDR1 reads SGHTA; CDR2 reads FQGNSA. The CDR3 region is CASARASTDTQYF. In DNA, the CDR3 is TGTGCCAGCGCCCGAGCGAGCACAGATACGCAGTATTTT.